The sequence of this T cell receptor beta chain was determined in a study of blood T cells in healthy people across ages. There were healthy Caucasian individuals from Russia, aged roughly 6 to 90, serving as donors. V lost 8 bases, J lost 2 bases, and 20 bases lay in between. The CDR3 spans 16 residues. In germline, CDR1 is MGHRA, CDR2 YSYEKL. Study outcomes and limitations: Leaving the PBMCs unsorted stopped any conclusive comparison of naive versus antigen-experienced cells.

The second PCR ran roughly 7 to 12 cycles with a sample-barcoded 5' primer and J-beta primers. A 12-random-nucleotide template-switch adaptor tagged each cDNA molecule. TCRdb reprocessed the 5' RACE reads with MiXCR, giving one entry per CDR3 protein. This repertoire shows about 1.6 million distinct CDR3 sequences, roughly 32% found once; its top ten account for around 11%. Worth noting for this clonotype: Its antigen remains unknown.

Sequencing was carried out using blood. This TCR was recovered from a young woman in good health. This sequence joins TRBV4-1 and TRBJ2-3; D not resolved. The CDR3 DNA is TGCGCCAGCCTACGATCACCGGGCCGCGACACAGATACGCAGTATTTT. Its protein product is CASLRSPGRDTDTQYF.